Each of the 22 T cell receptor beta chains below was sequenced from the same sample in a study of blood T cells in healthy people across ages. Next came a second PCR, run for about 7 to 12 cycles, which used a sample-barcoded 5' primer along with a J-beta primer mix. Each CDR3 protein is one row after TCRdb ran MiXCR on the 5' RACE reads. The sample has 750,000 or so distinct CDR3 sequences; roughly 25% are singletons. These data also formed part of another study, on T cells of mothers and their children.

Material for sequencing was blood. The receptors shown here come from a boy younger than 18 in good health.

This clonotype was seen more than once but under ten times. V usage is TRBV5-6 and J usage is TRBJ1-4, with D hard to call. The CDR3 has 13 amino acids. Germline CDR1 is SGHDT and CDR2 is YYEEEE. V dropped 7 bases and J dropped 5 bases, with 12 bases sitting between them. DNA for the CDR3: TGTGCCAGCTCTGTCAGACGAAATGAAAAACTGTTTTTT. It yields the protein CASSVRRNEKLFF. Looking up the rest from reference TRBV5-6 and TRBJ1-4 gives the full variable domain: DAGVTQSPTHLIKTRGQQVTLRCSPKSGHDTVSWYQQALGQGPQFIFQYYEEEERQRGNFPDRFSGHQFPNYSSELNVNALLLGDSALYLCASSVRRNEKLFFGSGTQLSVL.

The chain combines TRBV3-1 with TRBJ2-5, with 11 bases matching TRBD2. Near its end, the DNA agrees better with TRBJ2-1, so the J call may be wrong. CDR1 is LGHDT and CDR2 is YNNKEL in the germline V gene (reference sequence). The CDR3 covers 14 residues. The CDR3, as DNA: TGTGCCAGCAGCCAATTTGGGACTAGCGGCAAGCAGTTCTTC. Protein: CASSQFGTSGKQFF.

In this sample, this clonotype turned up a few times. The junction differs from germline at one of its ends, possibly a read error. V and J are TRBV7-3 and TRBJ2-3; tentatively, D is TRBD1 (6 bases). The CDR3 sequence is 15 residues long. Germline V CDR1 and CDR2: SGHTA, FQGTGA. The CDR3 region is CASSVTGLSTDTQYF. The CDR3 DNA sequence: TGTGCCAGCAGCGTAACAGGGTTGTCGACAGATACGCAGTATTTT. Full variable domain (rest looked up from reference TRBV7-3 and TRBJ2-3): GAGVSQTPSNKVTEKGKYVELRCDPISGHTALYWYRQSLGQGPEFLIYFQGTGAADDSGLPNDRFFAVRPEGSVSTLKIQRTERGDSAVYLCASSVTGLSTDTQYFGPGTRLTVL.

The CDR3 region has the DNA TGTGCCAGCAGCTTAGGTAGTGCCGCTCCAAGGGACGAGCAGTACTTC. Translation gives CASSLGSAAPRDEQYF. The V gene is TRBV7-6, the J gene TRBJ2-1; no definite D call. The better agreement between TRBJ2-7 and the DNA end casts doubt on the J call. CDR1 is SGHVS, CDR2 FNYEAQ, per germline. The length of the CDR3 is 16 residues.

A few counts support this clonotype. CDR3 coding DNA: TGTGCCAGCAGTCCCCTAGCGGGAGTCACCGATGAGCAGTTCTTC. Protein product: CASSPLAGVTDEQFF. V usage is TRBV27 and J usage is TRBJ2-1; 10 nucleotides align to TRBD2. This CDR3 has 15 residues. Germline V CDR1 and CDR2: MNHEY, SMNVEV (reference sequence). J lost 8 bases, V lost 5 bases, and 9 bases had no gene match.

Only a few counts were recorded for this clonotype. The chain joins TRBV7-9 to TRBJ2-1, with D possibly TRBD2 on 5 matching bases. Matching the DNA end better, TRBJ2-7 makes the J call doubtful. The length of the CDR3 is 15 residues. Germline assignment: CDR1 SEHNR and CDR2 FQNEAQ (reference sequence). The CDR3 DNA reads TGTGCCAGCAGCTTGGGCGAGGGAACACTCTACGAGCAGTACTTC. Translating it yields CASSLGEGTLYEQYF.

With regard to this clonotype: Germline and junction disagree at one end, which may indicate a read error. V usage is TRBV7-7 and J usage is TRBJ2-7, with D possibly matching TRBD2 (6 bases). Per germline, CDR1 SSHAT and CDR2 FNYEAQ (reference sequence). The CDR3 runs 13 residues. The CDR3 coding sequence is TGTGCTAGCAGCCAGGACTATCCTGGCGAGCAGTACTTC. Translated: CASSQDYPGEQYF.

The chain has TRBV4-2 and TRBJ2-5; the D is unclear. The CDR3 runs 15 residues. V lost 2 bases and J lost 2, with 12 bases in between. The V gene's germline CDR1 is LGHNA and CDR2 YNFKEQ. CDR3 protein: CASSQMFSTQETQYF. CDR3 DNA sequence: TGTGCCAGCAGCCAAATGTTCTCAACTCAAGAGACCCAGTACTTC.

The gene calls are TRBV7-6 and TRBJ2-7; 7 bases fit TRBD2. J lost 2 bases, V lost 5 bases, and 12 bases had no gene match. This CDR3 has 16 residues. Per the germline V gene, CDR1 is SGHVS and CDR2 is FNYEAQ. This CDR3 is CASSLLADQLPYEQYF. CDR3 sequence (DNA): TGTGCCAGCAGCCTTCTAGCGGATCAGCTCCCCTACGAGCAGTACTTC.

As for this clonotype: Germline and junction disagree at one end, which may indicate a read error. The V call is TRBV12-3 or TRBV12-4, the J call TRBJ1-1; D ambiguous. The CDR3 loop spans 14 amino acids. CDR3 nucleotides: TGTGTCAGCAGTCCCGCAACATTGAACACTGAAGCTTTCTTT. It specifies CVSSPATLNTEAFF.

CDR3 region: CASSSLDGGDLTF. The CDR3 DNA reads as TGTGCCAGCAGCTCCTTGGACGGAGGAGATCTCACCTTC. The chain uses TRBV7-3 and TRBJ1-2, with D unclear. Germline-derived CDR1 and CDR2 are SGHTA and FQGTGA. The V gene lost 4 bases and the J gene lost 13 bases, with 19 bases spanning the gap. This CDR3 has 13 amino acids.

There are a few counts of this clonotype. The V gene is TRBV20-1, the J gene TRBJ1-4; no reliable D call. The CDR3 loop spans 12 amino acids. V was pared by 5 bases and J by 8 bases, with 12 bases between. CDR1 is DFQATT, CDR2 SNEGSKA, per germline (reference sequence). This CDR3 reads CSAPGLQEKLFF. In nucleotides, the CDR3 is TGCAGTGCTCCCGGACTGCAAGAAAAACTGTTTTTT.

The table lists this clonotype with a few counts. The chain combines TRBV20-1 with TRBJ1-1; D remains ambiguous. Deletions cut 5 bases from V and 1 base from J, with 5 bases between. CDR1 is DFQATT and CDR2 is SNEGSKA in the germline V gene (reference sequence). The CDR3 consists of 11 residues. CDR3 nucleotide sequence: TGCAGTGCTGATAAGAACACTGAAGCTTTCTTT. Residues: CSADKNTEAFF.

The J gene is TRBJ2-7, the V gene TRBV5-1; 7 bases map to TRBD1. Germline CDR1 is SGHRS and CDR2 is YFSETQ. V lost 2 bases to trimming and J lost 4 bases; unmatched junction nucleotides: 6. The CDR3 loop spans 14 amino acids. The CDR3 is CASSFHMDRYEQYF. The CDR3 DNA reads TGCGCCAGCAGCTTCCATATGGACAGGTACGAGCAGTACTTC.

CDR3 in amino acids: CASSEYSAGLGEAFF. CDR3 coding DNA: TGTGCCAGCAGTGAATACTCGGCAGGGCTGGGGGAAGCTTTCTTT. The chain carries TRBV2 and TRBJ1-1, with D perhaps matching TRBD1 (5 bases). The germline gives CDR1 SNHLY, CDR2 FYNNEI. The CDR3 runs to 15 residues. The ends were cut back, 2 bases at V and 8 bases at J, with 18 bases in the middle.

V is TRBV7-2 and J is TRBJ2-7; the D gene is possibly TRBD2 (5 bases). The CDR3 runs 17 residues. The V and J ends lost 5 bases and 3 bases respectively, with 23 bases between them. Germline-derived CDR1 and CDR2 are SGHTA and FQGNSA. The CDR3 nucleotides read TGTGCCAGCAGCCTCGATATTGGCGGGCGGAAGAGCTACGAGCAGTACTTC. It codes for CASSLDIGGRKSYEQYF.

The gene calls are TRBV9 and TRBJ2-7; D is unclear. Between the trimmed V and J ends, which lost 0 bases and 0 bases, there was a span of 7 bases. This CDR3 region has 14 residues. CDR1 and CDR2 (germline): SGDLS, YYNGEE. CDR3 bases: TGTGCCAGCAGCGTAGCGGAACCCTCCTACGAGCAGTACTTC. Translating gives CASSVAEPSYEQYF.

The CDR3 is CSARGRVESEKLFF. CDR3 DNA: TGCAGTGCTAGAGGAAGGGTTGAGAGCGAAAAACTGTTTTTT. The rearrangement joins TRBV20-1 to TRBJ1-4; D gene uncertain. V dropped 1 base and J dropped 8 bases, with 14 bases sitting between them. The germline V gene encodes CDR1 DFQATT and CDR2 SNEGSKA (reference sequence). There are 14 residues in the CDR3.

The table lists this clonotype with many counts. This chain joins TRBV12-3 or TRBV12-4 and TRBJ2-1, with D possibly being TRBD1 (5 bases). This CDR3 has 13 amino acids. With 8 bases removed from V and 1 base from J, the gap between germline ends came to 9 bases. CDR3 nucleotides: TGTGCCAGCTCACCAGGGTCCTACAATGAGCAGTTCTTC. This codes for CASSPGSYNEQFF.

The J gene is TRBJ1-6, the V gene TRBV5-1, with D perhaps TRBD1 (6 bases). The ends were cut back, 5 bases at V and 1 base at J, with 10 bases in the middle. The CDR3 has 15 amino acids. The germline V gene encodes CDR1 SGHRS and CDR2 YFSETQ. The chain's CDR3 is CASSRQESYNSPLHF. CDR3 bases: TGCGCCAGCAGTCGACAGGAATCCTATAATTCACCCCTCCACTTT.

The V and J genes are TRBV7-2 and TRBJ2-1; 7 nucleotides match TRBD2. Losses at the gene ends were 7 bases for V and 3 bases for J; bases not matched to a gene: 9. The CDR3 has 15 amino acids. From germline, CDR1 is SGHTA and CDR2 FQGNSA. As DNA, the CDR3 is TGTGCCAGCACCCTAGACAGCGGGAACTACAATGAGCAGTTCTTC. Its protein is CASTLDSGNYNEQFF.

This clonotype has just a few counts. The rearrangement links TRBV20-1 to TRBJ1-2, with D possibly being TRBD1 (5 bases). This CDR3 has 13 amino acids. Germline assignment: CDR1 DFQATT and CDR2 SNEGSKA (reference sequence). Trimming shortened V by 5 bases and J by 4 bases, and 14 bases separated the two germline ends. CDR3 protein: CSAQGAGTYGYTF. The CDR3 nucleotides read TGCAGTGCTCAAGGAGCGGGGACCTATGGCTACACCTTC.